This is a list of T cell receptor beta chains from one sample in a study of T cell responses to AZD1222 COVID-19 vaccine. Produced via immunoSEQ multiplex PCR; TCRdb's table is partial and in-frame only. In the table there are about 140,000 clones, around 83% of which are singletons. The sample here was peripheral blood, taken 28 days after the second AZD1222 dose. These receptors all stem from an adult who received the AZD1222 COVID-19 vaccine. Each CDR3 is given with its conserved first and last residue. The order of the fields is V gene, J gene, D gene, clone size, CDR3 protein, CDR3 DNA. A D gene is named only where the DNA matches it firmly. Clone size is not always given. Where it is, it says once, few, many or a class for expanded clones.

>TRBV19|TRBJ2-1|TRBD2|-
CASSGLAGGQTYNEQFF
TGTGCCAGCTCGGGACTAGCGGGGGGGCAGACCTACAATGAGCAGTTCTTC
>TRBV27|TRBJ1-1|-|-
CASSSSLNTEAFF
TGTGCCAGCAGTTCTTCTCTCAACACTGAAGCTTTCTTT
>TRBV9|TRBJ1-1|-|once
CASSSTVGPEAFF
TGTGCCAGCAGCTCGACTGTCGGGCCTGAAGCTTTCTTT
>TRBV5-1|TRBJ1-5|-|-
CASSYLFGFGPQHF
TGCGCCAGCAGCTACTTGTTTGGTTTTGGGCCCCAGCATTTT
>TRBV5-4|TRBJ2-3|-|few
CASSLVVGSTDTQYF
TGTGCCAGCAGCTTGGTTGTTGGGTCCACAGATACGCAGTATTTT
>TRBV10-2|TRBJ1-1|-|few
CASSAGSNTEAFF
TGCGCCAGCAGCGCAGGGTCGAACACTGAAGCTTTCTTT
>TRBV19|TRBJ2-6|TRBD1|-
CASSQRQGGANVLTF
TGTGCCAGTAGTCAAAGACAGGGTGGGGCCAACGTCCTGACTTTC
>TRBV27|TRBJ1-1|-|-
CASSFRGSTEAFF
TGTGCCAGCAGTTTCCGAGGGAGCACTGAAGCTTTCTTT
>TRBV5-6|TRBJ2-2|-|-
CASSLSPGGDTGELFF
TGTGCCAGCAGCTTAAGTCCGGGCGGCGACACCGGGGAGCTGTTTTTT
>TRBV9|TRBJ1-2|TRBD1|-
CASSVGAGGVRDGYTF
TGTGCCAGCAGCGTAGGGGCAGGGGGCGTTAGAGATGGCTACACCTTC
>TRBV29-1|TRBJ2-1|-|-
CGGRGGSNEQFF
TGCGGAGGGAGAGGGGGAAGCAATGAGCAGTTCTTC
>TRBV27|TRBJ2-7|TRBD1|-
CASSIAGTGSYEQYF
TGTGCCAGCTCTATTGCCGGGACAGGGTCCTACGAGCAGTACTTC
>TRBV14|TRBJ1-1|-|few
CASSQQRNTEAFF
TGTGCCAGCAGCCAACAGAGGAACACTGAAGCTTTCTTT
>TRBV4-1|TRBJ1-3|-|-
CASSLSSGYGNTIYF
TGCGCCAGCAGCCTATCTTCTGGGTACGGAAACACCATATATTTT
>TRBV10-2|TRBJ1-1|-|-
CASSEPYYEAFF
TGCGCCAGCAGTGAGCCCTATTATGAAGCTTTCTTT
>TRBV3-1/TRBV3-2|TRBJ1-5|TRBD1|-
CASSPTGLNQPQHF
TGTGCCAGCAGCCCGACAGGGCTCAATCAGCCCCAGCATTTT
>TRBV14|TRBJ1-6|-|-
CASSQGQNSPLHF
TGTGCCAGCAGCCAAGGACAGAATTCACCCCTCCACTTT
>TRBV5-4|TRBJ2-7|TRBD2|-
CASSPGTSGRGYEQYF
TGTGCCAGCAGCCCGGGGACTAGCGGGAGAGGCTACGAGCAGTACTTC
>TRBV15|TRBJ1-1|-|-
CATSLLRTNTEAFF
TGTGCCACCAGCTTACTTAGGACGAACACTGAAGCCTTCTTT
>TRBV2|TRBJ1-5|-|-
CASEGSNQPQHF
TGTGCCAGCGAGGGAAGCAATCAGCCCCAGCATTTT
>TRBV5-1|TRBJ2-2|-|once
CASSLAGTDRTGELFF
TGCGCCAGCAGCTTGGCCGGGACCGACCGCACCGGGGAGCTGTTTTTT
>TRBV2|TRBJ1-3|-|once
CASNQGNTIYF
TGTGCCAGCAATCAGGGCAACACCATATATTTT
>TRBV5-1|TRBJ2-3|-|-
CASSVLPGDPTDTQYF
TGCGCCAGCAGCGTATTACCAGGGGACCCCACAGATACGCAGTATTTT
>TRBV6-5|TRBJ1-5|-|once
CASSYSPGMDQPQHF
TGTGCCAGCAGTTATTCTCCCGGGATGGATCAGCCCCAGCATTTT
>TRBV7-2|TRBJ1-5|-|-
CASELGPPIGNQPQHF
TGTGCCAGTGAGTTGGGCCCCCCTATAGGCAATCAGCCCCAGCATTTT
>TRBV27|TRBJ1-4|-|-
CASSEGYHEKLFF
TGTGCCAGCAGTGAGGGGTATCACGAAAAACTGTTTTTT
>TRBV12-3/TRBV12-4|TRBJ2-2|TRBD2|-
CASSFRREMELFF
TGTGCCAGCAGTTTTAGGCGGGAGATGGAGCTGTTTTTT
>TRBV6-5|TRBJ2-7|-|-
CASSYSMGTTYEQYF
TGTGCCAGCAGTTACTCGATGGGCACTACCTACGAGCAGTACTTC
>TRBV5-1|TRBJ2-5|TRBD2|-
CASSLTGTSAEVAQYF
TGCGCCAGCAGCCTAACCGGGACTAGCGCTGAGGTGGCCCAGTACTTC
>TRBV20-1|TRBJ2-7|TRBD1|-
CSASFPGQGNEQYF
TGCAGTGCTAGTTTTCCGGGACAGGGCAACGAGCAGTACTTC
>TRBV5-1|TRBJ2-1|TRBD2|-
CASSLGASGGNEQFF
TGCGCCAGCAGCTTGGGGGCTAGCGGGGGCAATGAGCAGTTCTTC
>TRBV5-1|TRBJ1-2|TRBD1|-
CASSITPRSTLENGTAFTNYGYTF
TGCGCCAGCAGCATCACCCCTAGGAGTACCCTCGAGAACGGGACAGCCTTTACTAACTATGGCTACACCTTC
>TRBV7-2|TRBJ2-2|-|-
CASSLGQGWTGELFF
TGTGCCAGCAGCTTAGGGCAGGGGTGGACCGGGGAGCTGTTTTTT
>TRBV24-1|TRBJ2-2|-|-
CATSDLNSAGELFF
TGTGCCACCAGTGATTTGAACTCCGCCGGGGAGCTGTTTTTT
>TRBV4-2|TRBJ2-3|TRBD1|-
CASSQLKTSGQDTDTQYF
TGTGCCAGCAGCCAACTTAAGACCTCGGGACAGGACACAGATACGCAGTATTTT
>TRBV11-2|TRBJ1-1|TRBD1|-
CASRVGTANTEAFF
TGTGCCAGCAGGGTGGGGACAGCGAACACTGAAGCTTTCTTT
>TRBV5-1|TRBJ1-6|-|-
CASSLASPASSYNSPLHF
TGCGCCAGCAGCTTGGCTTCCCCAGCTAGCTCCTATAATTCACCCCTCCACTTT
>TRBV6-2/TRBV6-3|TRBJ1-2|-|-
CASSYSTGHGYTF
TGTGCCAGCAGTTACTCGACGGGGCATGGCTACACCTTC
>TRBV29-1|TRBJ1-1|-|-
CSVLGQGNTEAFF
TGCAGCGTTCTAGGACAAGGTAACACTGAAGCTTTCTTT
>TRBV19|TRBJ2-3|-|-
CASSIGAGSTDTQYF
TGTGCCAGTAGTATTGGGGCAGGGAGCACAGATACGCAGTATTTT
>TRBV11-2|TRBJ1-5|-|-
CASSFGDQPQHF
TGTGCCAGCAGTTTTGGGGATCAGCCCCAGCATTTT
>TRBV6-5|TRBJ1-4|TRBD1|-
CASSPTGAAEKLFF
TGTGCCAGCAGTCCGACAGGGGCTGCGGAAAAACTGTTTTTT
>TRBV11-2|TRBJ2-3|TRBD2|-
CASSSPGGRERYTQYF
TGTGCCAGCAGCTCCCCGGGGGGTCGGGAAAGGTATACGCAGTATTTT
>TRBV7-2|TRBJ1-5|-|-
CASSLDGQSYQPQHF
TGTGCCAGCAGCTTAGACGGACAGAGTTATCAGCCCCAGCATTTT
>TRBV18|TRBJ2-1|TRBD2|-
CASSPDAGTSGEQFF
TGTGCCAGCTCACCTGACGCCGGGACTAGCGGGGAGCAGTTCTTC
>TRBV27|TRBJ2-7|-|-
CATPPEHEQYF
TGTGCCACCCCCCCGGAACACGAGCAGTACTTC
>TRBV13|TRBJ2-3|TRBD2|-
CASSSLLAGRSTDTQYF
TGTGCCAGCAGCTCGCTACTAGCGGGGAGAAGCACAGATACGCAGTATTTT
>TRBV7-8|TRBJ2-2|-|-
CASSLGQGIYTGELFF
TGTGCCAGCAGCTTGGGGCAGGGGATTTACACCGGGGAGCTGTTTTTT
>TRBV27|TRBJ2-7|TRBD1|once
CASRKDRAGEQYF
TGTGCCAGCAGGAAGGACAGGGCTGGGGAGCAGTACTTC
>TRBV6-8|TRBJ1-2|-|once
CASSRGAGYTF
TGTGCCAGCAGTCGAGGGGCTGGCTACACCTTC
>TRBV2|TRBJ2-4|-|-
CASRENIQYF
TGTGCCAGTAGGGAAAACATTCAGTACTTC
>TRBV6-2/TRBV6-3|TRBJ2-2|-|-
CASSSQRAGELFF
TGTGCCAGCAGTTCACAGAGGGCCGGGGAGCTGTTTTTT
>TRBV5-1|TRBJ1-6|TRBD1|-
CASSLQGASYNSPLHF
TGCGCCAGCAGCTTACAGGGGGCATCCTATAATTCACCCCTCCACTTT
>TRBV12-3/TRBV12-4|TRBJ2-1|TRBD2|-
CASIMTSGEQFF
TGTGCCAGCATCATGACTAGCGGTGAGCAGTTCTTC
>TRBV3-1/TRBV3-2|TRBJ2-5|TRBD2|-
CASSQDNGGWETQYF
TGTGCCAGCAGCCAAGACAACGGGGGGTGGGAGACCCAGTACTTC
>TRBV7-9|TRBJ2-5|TRBD2|once
CASSFFLAGEETQYF
TGTGCCAGCAGCTTTTTTCTAGCGGGGGAAGAGACCCAGTACTTC
>TRBV19|TRBJ2-3|-|-
CASTDPRGPGDTQYF
TGTGCCAGTACCGATCCCAGGGGTCCGGGCGATACGCAGTATTTT